Listed here are 25 T cell receptor beta chains from one sample, sequenced in a study of blood T cells in healthy people across ages. A J-beta primer mix and a sample-barcoded 5' primer were used in a second PCR of about 7 to 12 cycles. TCRdb itself ran the 5' RACE reads through MiXCR, one entry per CDR3 protein. The table records approximately 880,000 distinct CDR3 sequences, roughly 48% of them present only once. The sequenced sample consisted of blood. The receptor set was obtained from a man aged 25 to 40 in good health.

The J gene is TRBJ1-4, the V gene TRBV25-1; tentatively, D is TRBD1 (6 bases). CDR3 length equals 15 residues. Germline-derived CDR1 and CDR2 are MGHDK and SYGVNS. V lost 5 bases, J lost 4 bases, and 14 bases lay in between. The CDR3, as DNA: TGTGCCAGCAGTTGGGGGGGGCTTAATAATGAAAAACTGTTTTTT. Amino acid sequence: CASSWGGLNNEKLFF.

This clonotype was seen once. The V call is TRBV28, the J call TRBJ2-7, with a tentative D call TRBD2 (6 bases). The CDR3 runs 15 residues. V shed 2 bases and J shed 0 bases, with 11 bases lying between them. Germline CDR1 reads MDHEN; CDR2 reads SYDVKM. The CDR3 region is CASSLVGRGSYEQYF. CDR3 bases: TGTGCCAGCAGTTTAGTCGGGCGGGGCTCCTACGAGCAGTACTTC.

The chain joins TRBV29-1 to TRBJ1-1, with 7 bases aligning to TRBD1. V lost 4 bases, J lost 8 bases, and 10 bases stayed unmatched. Germline assignment: CDR1 SQVTM and CDR2 ANQGSEA. CDR3 length equals 13 residues. Written as DNA, the CDR3 is TGCAGCGTTGCAACCCCGGGACAGACAGAAGCTTTCTTT. Amino acids: CSVATPGQTEAFF.

This clonotype was seen only a few times. This rearrangement joins TRBV5-5 to TRBJ1-5; D not resolved. The V and J ends lost 0 bases and 7 bases respectively, with 11 bases between them. Per germline, CDR1 SGHKS and CDR2 YYEKEE (reference sequence). The CDR3 sequence is 14 residues long. The DNA of the CDR3 is TGTGCCAGCAGCTTGGGAGTGACTGGGCAGCCCCAGCATTTT. Translated, it gives CASSLGVTGQPQHF.

Only a few counts were recorded for this clonotype. The genes are TRBV2 and TRBJ2-1; 8 bases map to TRBD1. From germline, CDR1 is SNHLY and CDR2 FYNNEI. The CDR3 covers 14 residues. V was clipped by 10 bases and J by 4 bases; unmatched bases: 9. CDR3 sequence reads: CATVPDRVYNEQFF. In nucleotides, the CDR3 is TGTGCCACCGTCCCGGACAGGGTATACAATGAGCAGTTCTTC.

The J gene is TRBJ2-3, the V gene TRBV27; 8 nucleotides match TRBD2. Looked up from germline, CDR1 is MNHEY and CDR2 is SMNVEV (reference sequence). This CDR3 comprises 15 residues. V was pared by 0 bases and J by 5 bases, with 4 bases of the junction left unmatched. The DNA for the CDR3 is TGTGCCAGCAGTTTATCCGGGGGGGGCGGAGATACGCAGTATTTT. The encoded protein is CASSLSGGGGDTQYF.

The gene calls are TRBV7-6 and TRBJ1-1, with D unclear. Germline loops: CDR1 SGHVS, CDR2 FNYEAQ. The CDR3 runs to 12 residues. V was pared by 3 bases and J by 7 bases, with 9 bases between. CDR3 in amino acids: CASSLLADEAFF. The CDR3 DNA follows: TGTGCCAGCAGCTTGTTGGCGGATGAAGCTTTCTTT.

In this sample, this clonotype turned up a few times. A much larger clone differs by one base, so this may be a read error. The rearrangement links TRBV10-3 to TRBJ2-7; D is unresolved. CDR1 and CDR2 (germline): ENHRY, SYGVKD. V dropped 2 bases and J dropped 2 bases, with 1 base sitting between them. The CDR3 is made up of 11 amino acids. CDR3 nucleotides: TGTGCCATCAGTGAGACCTACGAGCAGTACTTC. It translates to CAISETYEQYF.

J is TRBJ2-2 and V is TRBV20-1; D is possibly TRBD2 (5 bases). The length of the CDR3 is 13 residues. CDR1 is DFQATT, CDR2 SNEGSKA, per germline (reference sequence). CDR3 bases: TGCAGCGGACTGCTAGCGAACACCGGGGAGCTGTTTTTT. This encodes CSGLLANTGELFF.

The chain joins TRBV18 to TRBJ1-1; D is undetermined. This CDR3 has 13 amino acids. Germline V gene lookup returns CDR1 KGHSH and CDR2 LQKENI. Trimming pared 2 bases from V and 8 bases from J, leaving 12 bases between. CDR3 sequence: CASSPGSEGEAFF. CDR3 nucleotide sequence: TGTGCCAGCTCACCAGGATCGGAGGGAGAAGCTTTCTTT. The variable domain in full, with the rest retrieved from reference TRBV18 and TRBJ1-1, is NAGVMQNPRHLVRRRGQEARLRCSPMKGHSHVYWYRQLPEEGLKFMVYLQKENIIDESGMPKERFSAEFPKEGPSILRIQQVVRGDSAAYFCASSPGSEGEAFFGQGTRLTVV.

This clonotype showed up just a few times. This chain uses TRBV24-1 with TRBJ1-2; D perhaps matches TRBD1 (6 bases). Germline V lookup: CDR1 KGHDR, CDR2 SFDVKD. The CDR3 is made up of 13 amino acids. Trimming took off 5 bases at V and 5 bases at J, with 11 bases between the two ends. The CDR3 DNA follows: TGTGCCACCAGTGCGGGGGCTCGATATGGCTACACCTTC. It translates to CATSAGARYGYTF.

The V call is TRBV7-8, the J call TRBJ2-1, with D hard to call. The CDR3 has 13 residues. The ends were cut back, 3 bases at V and 5 bases at J, with 8 bases in the middle. The germline V gene encodes CDR1 SGHVS and CDR2 FQNEAQ. CDR3 sequence (DNA): TGTGCCAGCAGCTTGCACCGCAACAATGAGCAGTTCTTC. Residues: CASSLHRNNEQFF.

The chain employs TRBV10-3 and TRBJ1-6; D perhaps matches TRBD1 (5 bases). This CDR3 comprises 16 residues. V was shortened by 5 bases and J by 6 bases, with 17 bases between the two germline ends. Germline V gene sequence: CDR1 ENHRY, CDR2 SYGVKD. The CDR3 loop reads CAISTPGEVSNSPLHF. CDR3 DNA: TGTGCCATCAGTACACCGGGGGAGGTATCTAATTCACCCCTCCACTTT.

The rearrangement links TRBV6-2 or TRBV6-3 to TRBJ2-1; 8 nucleotides match TRBD1. The CDR3 sequence is 17 residues long. After removal of 0 bases from V and 1 base from J, the junction contained 5 bases not matched to a gene. Germline-derived CDR1 and CDR2 are MNHEY and SVGEGT. The CDR3 region is CASSYSPGGNSYNEQFF. CDR3 DNA sequence: TGTGCCAGCAGTTACTCGCCAGGGGGCAATTCCTACAATGAGCAGTTCTTC.

The chain links TRBV10-3 to TRBJ1-4, with D unclear. The germline gives CDR1 ENHRY, CDR2 SYGVKD. The CDR3 runs to 15 residues. V was trimmed by 3 bases and J by 1 base, leaving 9 bases between them. The CDR3 sequence: CAISDKGGTNEKLFF. The CDR3 DNA is TGTGCCATCAGTGATAAGGGAGGAACTAATGAAAAACTGTTTTTT.

This clonotype was recorded a few times. The rearrangement uses TRBV7-2 and TRBJ2-4; the D is unclear. Germline V lookup: CDR1 SGHTA, CDR2 FQGNSA. V was pared by 3 bases and J by 13 bases, with 13 bases between. The CDR3 spans 12 residues. The CDR3 here is CASSFPPGEQYF. In nucleotides, the CDR3 is TGTGCCAGCAGCTTCCCACCCGGTGAGCAGTACTTC.

The chain has TRBV30 and TRBJ2-3, with a possible D match to TRBD2 (7 bases). CDR1 is GTSNPN, CDR2 SVGIG, per germline (reference sequence). V was shortened by 3 bases and J by 4 bases, with 17 bases between the two germline ends. CDR3 length: 15 residues. CDR3 in amino acids: CAWSDGGGGADTQYF. CDR3 DNA: TGTGCCTGGAGCGATGGGGGGGGCGGGGCAGATACGCAGTATTTT.

The chain joins TRBV12-3 or TRBV12-4 to TRBJ2-5, with D maybe TRBD2 (5 bases). CDR3 length: 14 residues. V dropped 6 bases and J dropped 1 base, with 12 bases sitting between them. Here the CDR3 DNA reads TGTGCCAGCAGGAAGGACTCCTCCCAAGAGACCCAGTACTTC. Its translation is CASRKDSSQETQYF.

This clonotype was seen at least ten times. This chain links TRBV7-2 with TRBJ1-6, with 7 bases matching TRBD1. V trimming: 2 bases; J trimming: 9 bases; junction bases outside the gene matches: 4. Germline V gives CDR1 SGHTA, CDR2 FQGNSA. The CDR3 spans 14 residues. CDR3 DNA sequence: TGTGCCAGCAGCTTAAGGACAGGTCCTTCACCCCTCCACTTT. Protein sequence: CASSLRTGPSPLHF. The full variable domain, rest sourced from reference TRBV7-2 and TRBJ1-6, is GAGVSQSPSNKVTEKGKDVELRCDPISGHTALYWYRQSLGQGLEFLIYFQGNSAPDKSGLPSDRFSAERTGGSVSTLTIQRTQQEDSAVYLCASSLRTGPSPLHFGNGTRLTVT.

The rearrangement links TRBV27 to TRBJ2-7, with 7 bases that match TRBD2. The ends lost 2 bases at V and 2 bases at J; junction bases unmatched: 6. The V gene's germline CDR1 is MNHEY and CDR2 SMNVEV (reference sequence). This CDR3 comprises 15 residues. DNA of the CDR3: TGTGCCAGCAGTTTAGGTGGGGGGAGGGCCTACGAGCAGTACTTC. This translates into CASSLGGGRAYEQYF.

This clonotype was observed at least ten times. The chain combines TRBV5-4 with TRBJ2-7; 8 bases fit TRBD1. Trimming took 2 bases from V and 0 from J; bases not matched to a gene: 4. Per germline, CDR1 SGHNT and CDR2 YYREEE (reference sequence). The CDR3 spans 15 residues. The CDR3 protein is CASSLSGTGSYEQYF. Here the CDR3 DNA reads TGTGCCAGCAGCTTATCCGGGACAGGCTCCTACGAGCAGTACTTC.

V usage is TRBV29-1 and J usage is TRBJ2-3; tentatively, D is TRBD2 (6 bases). From germline, CDR1 is SQVTM and CDR2 ANQGSEA. The CDR3 is 13 amino acids. V dropped 4 bases and J dropped 5 bases, with 13 bases sitting between them. The CDR3, as DNA: TGCAGCGTTGTCCCGGACTATTTAGATACGCAGTATTTT. It is translated as CSVVPDYLDTQYF.

This clonotype showed up just a few times. The genes are TRBV20-1 and TRBJ2-1; 13 bases fit TRBD2. From germline, CDR1 is DFQATT and CDR2 SNEGSKA (reference sequence). V was pared by 6 bases and J by 7 bases, with 9 bases of the junction left unmatched. The CDR3 covers 15 residues. CDR3 coding DNA: TGCAGTGCCCTATTGACTAGCGGGGGGCAGAATGAGCAGTTCTTC. Its protein is CSALLTSGGQNEQFF.

The J gene is TRBJ2-2, the V gene TRBV4-2; the D gene is possibly TRBD1 (6 bases). Trimming removed 5 bases at V and 6 bases at J, with 16 bases between. This CDR3 contains 15 residues. Germline V gives CDR1 LGHNA, CDR2 YNFKEQ. The CDR3 DNA sequence: TGTGCCAGCAGCAACCCAGGGGTGTCGTCCGGGGAGCTGTTTTTT. Amino acids: CASSNPGVSSGELFF.

CDR3 in DNA: TGTGCCAGCCGCGGGGGTAGCTTAGGAAGAGAGACCCAGTACTTC. The encoded protein is CASRGGSLGRETQYF. This chain uses TRBV27 with TRBJ2-5, with 7 bases identical to TRBD2. V shed 8 bases and J 4 bases; nucleotides not matched to a gene: 13. The CDR3 length is 15 residues. Germline lookup yields CDR1 MNHEY and CDR2 SMNVEV (reference sequence).